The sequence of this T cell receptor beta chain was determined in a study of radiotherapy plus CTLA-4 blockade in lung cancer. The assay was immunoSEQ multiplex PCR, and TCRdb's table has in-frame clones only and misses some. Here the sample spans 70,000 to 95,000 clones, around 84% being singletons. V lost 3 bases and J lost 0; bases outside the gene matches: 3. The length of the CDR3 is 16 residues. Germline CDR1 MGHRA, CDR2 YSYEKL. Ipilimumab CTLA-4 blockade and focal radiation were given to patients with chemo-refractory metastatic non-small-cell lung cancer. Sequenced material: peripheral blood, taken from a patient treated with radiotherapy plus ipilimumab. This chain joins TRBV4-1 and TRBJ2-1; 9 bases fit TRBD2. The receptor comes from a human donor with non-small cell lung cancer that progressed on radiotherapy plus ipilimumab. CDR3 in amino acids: CASSQDSGSSYNEQFF. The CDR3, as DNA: TGCGCCAGCAGCCAGGATAGCGGGAGCTCCTACAATGAGCAGTTCTTC.